This T cell receptor (beta chain) is drawn from a study of blood T cell repertoires in COVID-19. Turning to the study itself: The samples span acute and convalescent COVID-19 from the United States, Italy and Spain. In each case, the material was cDNA or gDNA derived from T cells, B-cell-depleted T cells, or PBMCs.

V trimming: 4 bases; J trimming: 0 bases; junction bases outside the gene matches: 2. Germline V gene data show CDR1 as SGDLS and CDR2 as YYNGEE. The CDR3 covers 16 residues. Authors' methods: Amplified reference gene primers provided the basis for estimating nucleated cell counts. Only in-frame clones appear in the TCRdb table, and some are missing; sequencing was by immunoSEQ multiplex PCR. Clone size and the V and J calls come from that table; the DNA yielded D and trimming. The sample holds about 64,000 clones; 85% to 90% are singletons and the top ten take roughly 3.2%. The chain carries TRBV9 and TRBJ1-6; 9 bases are a match to TRBD1. The sequenced sample was peripheral blood. This sequence was found in a middle-aged man with active COVID-19. As DNA, the CDR3 is TGTGCCAGCAGCCCGGGACAGGGCTCCTATAATTCACCCCTCCACTTT. It yields the protein CASSPGQGSYNSPLHF.